The 26 T cell receptor beta chains below were found in one sample sequenced in a study of CD8+CD57+ T cells in acquired aplastic anemia. Genomic DNA served as template for TCR beta VDJ and CDR3 profiling. From the reads, TCRdb called clonotypes with MiXCR, one entry per CDR3 protein. The data hold about 400,000 distinct CDR3 sequences, with about two thirds observed a single time. The sample was sorted CD4+, CD8+, or CD8+CD57+ T cells (not recorded which) from PBMCs. All receptors derive from a human donor in good health, serving as a control.

The rearrangement links TRBV15 to TRBJ2-7; 7 bases are a match to TRBD1. Trimming removed 10 bases from V and 3 bases from J; junction bases left unmatched: 6. Looked up from germline, CDR1 is LNHNV and CDR2 is YYDKDF (reference sequence). The CDR3 is 12 residues long. CDR3 nucleotides: TGTGCCATTGGCCGGGACAGCTACGAGCAGTACTTC. Its translation is CAIGRDSYEQYF.

The table lists this clonotype with many counts. The V and J genes are TRBV19 and TRBJ1-1, with D unresolved. Trimming took off 5 bases at V and 7 bases at J, with 20 bases between the two ends. The CDR3 is 15 amino acids. Germline values: CDR1 LNHDA, CDR2 SQIVND (reference sequence). The CDR3 loop reads CASSPRQVNVDEAFF. CDR3 coding DNA: TGTGCCAGTAGTCCCCGGCAGGTGAACGTCGATGAAGCTTTCTTT. Full variable domain (outside the CDR3, taken from reference TRBV19 and TRBJ1-1): DGGITQSPKYLFRKEGQNVTLSCEQNLNHDAMYWYRQDPGQGLRLIYYSQIVNDFQKGDIAEGYSVSREKKESFPLTVTSAQKNPTAFYLCASSPRQVNVDEAFFGQGTRLTVV.

The J gene is TRBJ2-3, the V gene TRBV5-1; TRBD2 matches 7 bases. The V gene's germline CDR1 is SGHRS and CDR2 YFSETQ. The V segment lost 6 bases and the J segment 3 bases; nucleotides outside the gene matches: 10. The CDR3 runs to 15 residues. The CDR3: CASTIVGGGTDTQYF. The DNA for the CDR3 is TGCGCCAGCACTATCGTGGGCGGGGGAACAGATACGCAGTATTTT. Looking up the rest from reference TRBV5-1 and TRBJ2-3 gives the full variable domain: KAGVTQTPRYLIKTRGQQVTLSCSPISGHRSVSWYQQTPGQGLQFLFEYFSETQRNKGNFPGRFSGRQFSNSRSEMNVSTLELGDSALYLCASTIVGGGTDTQYFGPGTRLTVL.

The gene calls are TRBV7-2 and TRBJ2-2, with D maybe TRBD2 (7 bases). The CDR3 sequence is 15 residues long. Germline V CDR1 and CDR2: SGHTA, FQGNSA. Trimming shortened V by 6 bases and J by 13 bases, and 24 bases separated the two germline ends. DNA for the CDR3: TGTGCCAGCAGGCGGGGACGGACCACCGGGGGGCTGCTGTTTTTT. Its translation is CASRRGRTTGGLLFF.

Points on this clonotype: One end of the junction varies from germline; a read error may be responsible. This sequence joins TRBV7-2 and TRBJ1-6, with a tentative D call TRBD1 (5 bases). The CDR3 has 13 residues. Germline V gives CDR1 SGHTA, CDR2 FQGNSA. The CDR3 nucleotides read TGTGCCTGGATGCCCCAGAGGGGTTCACGCCTCCACTTC. Translated: CAWMPQRGSRLHF.

The J gene is TRBJ2-2, the V gene TRBV6-5; 7 bases map to TRBD1. With 6 bases clipped from V and 5 bases from J, the junction kept 6 bases outside the gene matches. CDR1 and CDR2 from the germline V gene are MNHEY and SVGAGI. This CDR3 contains 14 residues. The DNA for the CDR3 is TGTGCCAGCAGACCACCGGGACAGACCGGGGAGCTGTTTTTT. It encodes CASRPPGQTGELFF.

The chain is built from TRBV4-1 and TRBJ1-5; D gene unclear. V was pared by 8 bases and J by 0 bases, with 14 bases between. The CDR3 contains 15 residues. Germline CDR1 MGHRA, CDR2 YSYEKL. The CDR3 nucleotides are TGCGCCAGCGGCAGGAACTCTTATAGCAATCAGCCCCAGCATTTT. As protein: CASGRNSYSNQPQHF.

There are many counts of this clonotype. The rearrangement links TRBV18 to TRBJ1-2; D possibly corresponds to TRBD1 (5 bases). The V end was cut by 4 bases, the J end by 4 bases, with 13 bases between. CDR1 and CDR2 (germline): KGHSH, LQKENI. The CDR3 is 14 residues long. This CDR3 reads CASSLAGTLYGYTF. The CDR3 coding sequence is TGTGCCAGCTCACTAGCCGGGACCCTCTATGGCTACACCTTC. The variable domain in full, with the rest retrieved from reference TRBV18 and TRBJ1-2, is NAGVMQNPRHLVRRRGQEARLRCSPMKGHSHVYWYRQLPEEGLKFMVYLQKENIIDESGMPKERFSAEFPKEGPSILRIQQVVRGDSAAYFCASSLAGTLYGYTFGSGTRLTVV.

The rearrangement joins TRBV20-1 to TRBJ1-4; D possibly corresponds to TRBD1 (6 bases). Germline V gene data show CDR1 as DFQATT and CDR2 as SNEGSKA (reference sequence). Trimming shortened V by 7 bases and J by 12 bases, and 21 bases separated the two germline ends. CDR3 length: 13 amino acids. This CDR3 is CSVSRDMHEELFF. CDR3 in DNA: TGCAGTGTTAGCCGGGACATGCACGAAGAACTGTTTTTT.

This clonotype was observed many times. A read error may account for a junction end that differs from germline. The CDR3 DNA reads TGTGCCAGCACGGAAAGTACCTACAGTGAGCAGTTCTTC. Its translation is CASTESTYSEQFF. The chain has TRBV12-3 or TRBV12-4 and TRBJ2-1; D is undetermined. The CDR3 extends over 13 amino acids.

This clonotype was seen only once. The CDR3 does not close with the conserved phenylalanine or tryptophan, likely indicating a read error. The chain uses TRBV7-6 and TRBJ2-3; 7 bases are shared with TRBD1. In germline, CDR1 is SGHVS, CDR2 FNYEAQ. The CDR3 totals 13 residues. CDR3 coding DNA: TGTGCCAGCAGCTTAGCCCGGACAGGTACGCAGTATCTG. It yields the protein CASSLARTGTQYL.

The count of this clonotype is one. The genes are TRBV11-1 and TRBJ2-6; a possible D gene is TRBD1 (5 bases). The CDR3 contains 18 residues. V gave up 6 bases and J gave up 0 bases, with 18 bases separating them. Germline lookup yields CDR1 SGHAT and CDR2 FQDESV (reference sequence). The CDR3 DNA reads as TGTGCCAGCAGGTTTGCCGCTGGGGCCCACTCTGGGGCCAACGTCCTGACTTTC. Its protein product is CASRFAAGAHSGANVLTF.

V and J are TRBV5-1 and TRBJ2-7; D is unresolved. Trimming removed 4 bases at V and 6 bases at J, with 17 bases between. The CDR3 has 14 residues. Germline loops: CDR1 SGHRS, CDR2 YFSETQ. The CDR3 protein is CASSLLGGCTEQYF. CDR3 in DNA: TGCGCCAGCAGCCTCCTCGGCGGCTGCACCGAGCAGTACTTC.

The table lists this clonotype with many counts. The rearrangement uses TRBV5-4 and TRBJ1-1; D call uncertain. Germline CDR1 is SGHNT and CDR2 is YYREEE (reference sequence). The CDR3 is made up of 15 amino acids. V was cut by 6 bases and J by 2 bases, with 17 bases left in between. CDR3 in amino acids: CASTRTPTANTEAFF. CDR3 nucleotide sequence: TGTGCCAGCACCCGAACTCCGACGGCTAACACTGAAGCTTTCTTT.

The chain is built from TRBV9 and TRBJ2-7; possibly TRBD1 for D (5 bases). The CDR3 runs to 15 residues. The germline gives CDR1 SGDLS, CDR2 YYNGEE. The V end was cut by 4 bases, the J end by 2 bases, with 16 bases between. The DNA of the CDR3 is TGTGCCAGCAGCCCAGGGTCCGGAGCCACCTACGAGCAGTACTTC. It specifies CASSPGSGATYEQYF.

The V call is TRBV6-2 or TRBV6-3, the J call TRBJ1-2; D unresolved. V was cut by 5 bases and J by 8 bases, with 18 bases left in between. CDR1 is MNHEY and CDR2 is SVGEGT in the germline V gene. The CDR3 loop spans 14 amino acids. CDR3 coding DNA: TGTGCCAGCAGTCCCCGGGCTGTGCTCTGGGGCTACACCTTC. Translating gives CASSPRAVLWGYTF.

On this clonotype itself: This may arise from a read error, as a much more abundant clone is one base away. The V gene is TRBV12-3 or TRBV12-4, the J gene TRBJ1-1; TRBD1 might be the D (6 bases). The germline V and J ends were trimmed by 6 bases and 10 bases, with 24 bases remaining between them. The CDR3 runs to 15 residues. In nucleotides, the CDR3 is TGTGCCAGCAGCTTTCTTGGGGGACATTCAAAAGGAGCTTTCTTT. Its translation: CASSFLGGHSKGAFF.

This chain uses TRBV6-1 with TRBJ1-5, with TRBD1 as a possible D gene (5 bases). This CDR3 comprises 15 residues. Germline loops: CDR1 MNHNS, CDR2 SASEGT. V was clipped by 7 bases and J by 7 bases, with 20 bases between them. The CDR3 coding sequence is TGTGCCAGCACTCCGAGTGAGGGGAGAGACCAGCCCCAGCATTTT. This gives the protein CASTPSEGRDQPQHF.

The chain links TRBV12-3 or TRBV12-4 to TRBJ1-5; D gene ambiguous. The V end was cut by 8 bases, the J end by 5 bases, with 10 bases between. The CDR3 contains 12 residues. The CDR3 DNA reads as TGTGCCAGCTTTAACGGCGATCAGCCCCAGCATTTT. Protein product: CASFNGDQPQHF.

The V and J genes are TRBV7-9 and TRBJ1-6; no reliable D call. Per the germline V gene, CDR1 is SEHNR and CDR2 is FQNEAQ (reference sequence). The CDR3 runs 15 residues. Trimming cost V 0 bases and J 8 bases, with 11 bases left between them. In DNA, the CDR3 is TGTGCCAGCAGCTTAGCGCTGACCGTCTATTCACCCCTCCACTTT. Translation gives CASSLALTVYSPLHF.

This clonotype was seen repeatedly, ten times or more. This chain links TRBV7-2 with TRBJ2-1, with D possibly matching TRBD2 (6 bases). With 3 bases removed from V and 1 base from J, the gap between germline ends came to 13 bases. Germline V gene data show CDR1 as SGHTA and CDR2 as FQGNSA. CDR3 length equals 16 residues. CDR3 sequence reads: CASSLAGTLSYNEQFF. Written as DNA, the CDR3 is TGTGCCAGCAGCTTGGCCGGGACTCTATCCTACAATGAGCAGTTCTTC. Full variable domain (missing parts from reference TRBV7-2 and TRBJ2-1): GAGVSQSPSNKVTEKGKDVELRCDPISGHTALYWYRQSLGQGLEFLIYFQGNSAPDKSGLPSDRFSAERTGGSVSTLTIQRTQQEDSAVYLCASSLAGTLSYNEQFFGPGTRLTVL.

This clonotype was detected only once. J is TRBJ1-2 and V is TRBV7-8, with D possibly being TRBD1 (6 bases). The V end lost 7 bases, the J end lost 9 bases, and 27 bases lay between the germline ends. Germline V gene lookup returns CDR1 SGHVS and CDR2 FQNEAQ. The CDR3 is 16 residues long. CDR3 protein: CASTLRSTRGVDCYTF. The CDR3 DNA is TGTGCCAGCACCCTACGAAGTACTAGGGGGGTGGATTGCTACACCTTC.

As concerns this clonotype: One junction end does not reproduce the germline sequence, and a read error may be involved. This chain's CDR3 is CSAGVTNGYIF. In DNA form, the CDR3 reads TGCAGTGCCGGCGTTACAAATGGCTACATCTTC. The gene calls are TRBV20-1 and TRBJ2-1, with D unresolved. The V gene's germline CDR1 is DFQATT and CDR2 SNEGSKA (reference sequence). The length of the CDR3 is 11 residues.

The chain recombines TRBV5-1 with TRBJ1-6; a weak D match, TRBD1 (5 bases). Germline V gives CDR1 SGHRS, CDR2 YFSETQ. The CDR3 spans 15 residues. With 4 bases removed from V and 9 bases from J, the gap between germline ends came to 17 bases. The CDR3 protein is CASSRDSIYGSPLHF. The CDR3 coding sequence is TGCGCCAGCAGCCGTGACAGTATCTATGGTTCACCCCTCCACTTT.

In regard to this clonotype: Its ends do not fully match the called genes, so a read error is possible. The chain joins TRBV5-1 to TRBJ1-2; D is possibly TRBD1 (5 bases). Germline values: CDR1 SGHRS, CDR2 YFSETQ. The CDR3 consists of 12 residues. This CDR3 is CASSEELAGGTF. The CDR3 DNA reads TGTGCCAGCAGCGAGGAGCTAGCTGGGGGCACCTTC. Full variable domain (outside the CDR3, taken from reference TRBV5-1 and TRBJ1-2): KAGVTQTPRYLIKTRGQQVTLSCSPISGHRSVSWYQQTPGQGLQFLFEYFSETQRNKGNFPGRFSGRQFSNSRSEMNVSTLELGDSALYLCASSEELAGGTFGSGTRLTVV.

V is TRBV24-1 and J is TRBJ1-5; 7 nucleotides match TRBD1. V shed 11 bases and J 2 bases; nucleotides not matched to a gene: 17. CDR3 length: 17 residues. CDR1 is KGHDR and CDR2 is SFDVKD in the germline V gene. The CDR3 DNA sequence: TGTGCCAGCAGGGGGGGCGGAGACAGATGTGGCAATCAGCCCCAGCATTTT. It is translated as CASRGGGDRCGNQPQHF.